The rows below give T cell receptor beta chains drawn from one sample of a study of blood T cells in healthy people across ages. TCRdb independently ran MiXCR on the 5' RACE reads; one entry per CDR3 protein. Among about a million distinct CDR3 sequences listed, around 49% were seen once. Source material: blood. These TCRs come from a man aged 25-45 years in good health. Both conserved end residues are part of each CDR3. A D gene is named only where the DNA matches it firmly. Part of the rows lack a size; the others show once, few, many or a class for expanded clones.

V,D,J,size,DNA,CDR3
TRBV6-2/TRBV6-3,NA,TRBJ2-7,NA,TGTGCCAGCAGTTCCCCCCGTCCAGGCTACGAGCAGTACTTC,CASSSPRPGYEQYF
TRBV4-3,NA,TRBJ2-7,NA,TGCGCCAGCAGCCAGCTCCAGAGCTACGAGCAGTACTTC,CASSQLQSYEQYF
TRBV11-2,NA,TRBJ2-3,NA,TGTGCCAGCAGGGAAAGTAGCAGGCCAGATACGCAGTATTTT,CASRESSRPDTQYF
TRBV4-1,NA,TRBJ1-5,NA,TGCGCCAGCAGCCAAGATGGAAAGCCTTATAGCAATCAGCCCCAGCATTTT,CASSQDGKPYSNQPQHF
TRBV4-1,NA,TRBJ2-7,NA,TGCGCCAGCAGCCTAGGGGCGGGGAAACTTGGTGACGAGCAGTACTTC,CASSLGAGKLGDEQYF
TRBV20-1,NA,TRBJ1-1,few,TGCAGTGCTAGTAAGGGCCTGAACACTGAAGCTTTCTTT,CSASKGLNTEAFF
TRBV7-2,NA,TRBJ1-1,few,TGTGCCAGCAGCGCGACACCGAACACTGAAGCTTTCTTT,CASSATPNTEAFF
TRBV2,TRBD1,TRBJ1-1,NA,TGTGCCAGCAGGGGACAGGGGTCGAACACTGAAGCTTTCTTT,CASRGQGSNTEAFF
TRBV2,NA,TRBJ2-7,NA,TGTGCCAGCAGTGAAGATTACGAGCAGTACTTC,CASSEDYEQYF
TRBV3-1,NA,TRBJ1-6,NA,TGTGCCAGCAGCCAAACCGCCGGGGCAGGGTCACCCCTCCACTTT,CASSQTAGAGSPLHF
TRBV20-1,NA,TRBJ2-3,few,TGCAGTGCTAGAAAGCTAGCAGAAGATACGCAGTATTTT,CSARKLAEDTQYF
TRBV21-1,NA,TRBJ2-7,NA,TGTGCCAGCAGCGCTCCGGGACACAATGCTGCCTACGAGCAGTACTTC,CASSAPGHNAAYEQYF
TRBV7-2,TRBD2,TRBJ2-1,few,TGTGCCAGCAGCTTGACTAGCGGACTCTATGAGCAGTTCTTC,CASSLTSGLYEQFF
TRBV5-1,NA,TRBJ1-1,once,TGCGCCAGCAGCTCCCAGGGTTGGCAAACTGAAACTTTCTTT,CASSSQGWQTETFF
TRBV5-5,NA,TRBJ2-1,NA,TGTGCCAGCAGCTTGCAATCCGGGGGGCACAATGAGCAGTTCTTC,CASSLQSGGHNEQFF
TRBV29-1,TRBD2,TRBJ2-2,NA,TGCAGCGTGCGGCGGGGGGCGAGAACCGGGGAGCTGTTTTTT,CSVRRGARTGELFF
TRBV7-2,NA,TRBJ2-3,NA,TGTGCCAGCAGCTTAAGACCGTATTCTAGCACAGATACGCAGTATTTT,CASSLRPYSSTDTQYF
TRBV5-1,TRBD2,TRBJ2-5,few,TGCGCCAGCAGCCCGGGAGGGAGTAAAGAGACCCAGTACTTC,CASSPGGSKETQYF
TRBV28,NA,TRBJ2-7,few,TGTGCCAGCAGTTTTTTGAATTACGAGCAGTACTTC,CASSFLNYEQYF
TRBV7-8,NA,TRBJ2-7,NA,TGTGCCAGCAGGGGAGTTTCAAGGGACGGACCCTACGAGCAGTACTTC,CASRGVSRDGPYEQYF
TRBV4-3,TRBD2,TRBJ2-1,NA,TGCGCCAGCAGCCAAGAAGCCGGGGGGGGTTACAATGAGCAGTTCTTC,CASSQEAGGGYNEQFF
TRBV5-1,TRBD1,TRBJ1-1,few,TGCGCCAGCAGCTCGGGGACAGGGGGCATAAGTACTGAAGCTTTCTTT,CASSSGTGGISTEAFF
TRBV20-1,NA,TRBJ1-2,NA,TGCAGTGCCCCCCCCGGGGGCTTAAACTATGGCTACATCTTC,CSAPPGGLNYGYIF
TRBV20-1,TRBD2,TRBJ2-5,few,TGCAGTGTCGGGGGACGAGCGGGGCAACAAGAGCAGTACTTC,CSVGGRAGQQEQYF
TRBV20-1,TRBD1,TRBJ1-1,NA,TGCAGTGCTAGTCCCGGACAGGGGCTTTTGGCTTTCTTT,CSASPGQGLLAFF